This T cell receptor beta chain is from a study of T cell changes during pregnancy in multiple sclerosis. The CDR3 extends over 14 amino acids. Per germline, CDR1 KGHSH and CDR2 LQKENI. Trimming cost V 0 bases and J 5 bases, with 10 bases left between them. Method: immunoSEQ multiplex PCR; TCRdb's copy keeps in-frame clones and lacks some. The data hold roughly 58,000 clones, with roughly 90% observed a single time. The receptor was isolated from a female donor with multiple sclerosis, enrolled in a pregnancy study. The material sequenced was CD8+ T cells from peripheral blood mononuclear cells, taken before pregnancy. The chain employs TRBV18 and TRBJ1-2; D is unresolved. CDR3 coding DNA: TGTGCCAGCTCACCACCGGCGGCGGAGTATGGCTACACCTTC. It encodes CASSPPAAEYGYTF. Full variable domain (outside the CDR3, taken from reference TRBV18 and TRBJ1-2): NAGVMQNPRHLVRRRGQEARLRCSPMKGHSHVYWYRQLPEEGLKFMVYLQKENIIDESGMPKERFSAEFPKEGPSILRIQQVVRGDSAAYFCASSPPAAEYGYTFGSGTRLTVV.